This record looks at one T cell receptor beta chain sequence and its context. Antigen: not known. Germline lookup yields CDR1 SEHNR and CDR2 FQNEAQ (reference sequence). Trimming removed 5 bases at V and 6 bases at J, with 5 bases between. The length of the CDR3 is 11 residues. Donors sampled were nominally healthy, though unrecorded immune exposures were likely. The data derive from a study of cytomegalovirus exposure and HLA in healthy donors. Findings and caveats of the study: One variant, a missense change in DCLRE1C, was linked in a later analysis to TCR beta V- and J-gene trimming. There were 150 to 200 TCR beta chains listed as cytomegalovirus-associated. Among the CMV-associated chains, three were confirmed in vitro as specific for CMV antigens.

Primers included in the PCR were 60 Vbeta and 13 Jbeta primers. TCRdb keeps only in-frame clones here, not all; method: immunoSEQ multiplex PCR. The sample has 150,000 to 200,000 clones, around 79% seen once. Sample: PBMCs. The chain recombines TRBV7-9 with TRBJ2-4; no reliable D call. This sequence was found in a woman between 35 and 50 years old in good health and CMV-seronegative. CDR3: CASSPSNIQYF. The DNA for the CDR3 is TGTGCCAGCAGCCCCTCAAACATTCAGTACTTC.